The clone carrying this TCR beta chain was detected only once. The germline CDR1 and CDR2 sequences are SGHTA and FQGTGA. This CDR3 has 16 residues. V was pared by 5 bases and J by 7 bases, with 9 bases of the junction left unmatched. This specimen comes from a study of blood T cell repertoires in COVID-19. Turning to the study itself: The study drew acute and convalescent COVID-19 samples from the United States, Italy and Spain. In each case, the material was cDNA or gDNA derived from T cells, B-cell-depleted T cells, or PBMCs.

The repertoire was sequenced with immunoSEQ multiplex PCR; TCRdb's copy has only in-frame clones and lacks some. The sample has over 150,000 clones; approximately 90% are singletons. The chain has TRBV7-3 and TRBJ2-2, with 11 bases matching TRBD2. Material: peripheral blood. This receptor was taken from a man in his fifties or sixties with acute or convalescent COVID-19. The CDR3 DNA reads TGTGCCAGCAGCAAATTAGCGGGAGGGCCCGACGGGGAGCTGTTTTTT. Encoded protein: CASSKLAGGPDGELFF.